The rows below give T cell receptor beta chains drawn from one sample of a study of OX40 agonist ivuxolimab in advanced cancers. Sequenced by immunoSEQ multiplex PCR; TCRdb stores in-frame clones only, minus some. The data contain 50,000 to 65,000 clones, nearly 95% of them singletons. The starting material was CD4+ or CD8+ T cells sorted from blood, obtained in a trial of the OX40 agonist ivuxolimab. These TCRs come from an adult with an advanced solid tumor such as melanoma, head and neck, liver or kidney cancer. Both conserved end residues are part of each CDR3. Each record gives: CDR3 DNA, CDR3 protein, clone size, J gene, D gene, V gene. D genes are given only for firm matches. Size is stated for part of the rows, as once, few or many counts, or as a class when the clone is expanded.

CDR3 DNA: TGTGCCAGCAGTGCAGGGACAGGGGATAATGAAAAACTGTTTTTT; CDR3 protein: CASSAGTGDNEKLFF; clone size: NA; J gene: TRBJ1-4; D gene: TRBD1; V gene: TRBV2
CDR3 DNA: TGTGCCAGCAGTCTATCAGGGTCTTATGAAAAACTGTTTTTT; CDR3 protein: CASSLSGSYEKLFF; clone size: NA; J gene: TRBJ1-4; D gene: NA; V gene: TRBV27
CDR3 DNA: TGCGCCAGCAGCCAAGCGGGGTGGCCAGCGCCCACAGATACGCAGTATTTT; CDR3 protein: CASSQAGWPAPTDTQYF; clone size: NA; J gene: TRBJ2-3; D gene: NA; V gene: TRBV4-3
CDR3 DNA: TGTGCCAGCAGTGAATGGTCAGGGGGCGAGTCTATGGCCGAAGCTTTCTTT; CDR3 protein: CASSEWSGGESMAEAFF; clone size: NA; J gene: TRBJ1-1; D gene: TRBD1; V gene: TRBV6-1
CDR3 DNA: TGCGCCAGCAGCCAAGACGCTAGCGGGACCTACGAGCAGTACTTC; CDR3 protein: CASSQDASGTYEQYF; clone size: NA; J gene: TRBJ2-7; D gene: TRBD2; V gene: TRBV4-1
CDR3 DNA: TGCGCCAGCAGCTTGATGGAGGGGGGATCCACAGATACGCAGTATTTT; CDR3 protein: CASSLMEGGSTDTQYF; clone size: NA; J gene: TRBJ2-3; D gene: NA; V gene: TRBV5-1
CDR3 DNA: TGCGCCAGCAGCCAAGATGGGGTACAAGAGACCCAGTACTTC; CDR3 protein: CASSQDGVQETQYF; clone size: NA; J gene: TRBJ2-5; D gene: NA; V gene: TRBV4-1
CDR3 DNA: TGTGCCAGCAGTTTCGGGGTAAGCTACGAGCAGTACTTC; CDR3 protein: CASSFGVSYEQYF; clone size: NA; J gene: TRBJ2-7; D gene: NA; V gene: TRBV27
CDR3 DNA: TGTGCCAGCAGCCCCATAGTCCGGGCTGAAGCTTTCTTT; CDR3 protein: CASSPIVRAEAFF; clone size: NA; J gene: TRBJ1-1; D gene: NA; V gene: TRBV2
CDR3 DNA: TGTGCCAGCACCCACGTGGAGGAGACCCAGTACTTC; CDR3 protein: CASTHVEETQYF; clone size: NA; J gene: TRBJ2-5; D gene: NA; V gene: TRBV6-6
CDR3 DNA: TGTGCCAGCAGCGGGGGACAGGGGGCCAACGTCCTGACTTTC; CDR3 protein: CASSGGQGANVLTF; clone size: once; J gene: TRBJ2-6; D gene: TRBD1; V gene: TRBV9
CDR3 DNA: TGTGCCAGCAGCCAAGGGTTGGGATACGAGCAGTACTTC; CDR3 protein: CASSQGLGYEQYF; clone size: NA; J gene: TRBJ2-7; D gene: NA; V gene: TRBV4-2
CDR3 DNA: TGTGCCAGCAGCGTAGGGGGGTTTGCCACTGAAGCTTTCTTT; CDR3 protein: CASSVGGFATEAFF; clone size: NA; J gene: TRBJ1-1; D gene: NA; V gene: TRBV9
CDR3 DNA: TGTGCCAGCAGCTTACGACTAGTTGGTAGCGGGGAGCTGTTTTTT; CDR3 protein: CASSLRLVGSGELFF; clone size: once; J gene: TRBJ2-2; D gene: NA; V gene: TRBV7-9
CDR3 DNA: TGTGCCAGCAGCGTAGTATACGGGGGTACCCTCGATGGCTACACCTTC; CDR3 protein: CASSVVYGGTLDGYTF; clone size: NA; J gene: TRBJ1-2; D gene: NA; V gene: TRBV9
CDR3 DNA: TGTGCCAGCAGCTTAGGGCCCTACAATGAGCAGTTCTTC; CDR3 protein: CASSLGPYNEQFF; clone size: NA; J gene: TRBJ2-1; D gene: NA; V gene: TRBV7-7
CDR3 DNA: TGTGCCAGCCGGACAGGGCCTAATTCACCCCTCCACTTT; CDR3 protein: CASRTGPNSPLHF; clone size: NA; J gene: TRBJ1-6; D gene: TRBD1; V gene: TRBV27
CDR3 DNA: TGTGCCAGTAGTCGGGGTATCTCCTACGAGCAGTACTTC; CDR3 protein: CASSRGISYEQYF; clone size: NA; J gene: TRBJ2-7; D gene: NA; V gene: TRBV19
CDR3 DNA: TGTGCCAGCAGTGAAGGGTGGCAGGCTAACACCGGGGAGCTGTTTTTT; CDR3 protein: CASSEGWQANTGELFF; clone size: NA; J gene: TRBJ2-2; D gene: NA; V gene: TRBV2
CDR3 DNA: TGCGCCAGCAGCTTGGGGACCAGGGGGACGGGTGAAAAACTGTTTTTT; CDR3 protein: CASSLGTRGTGEKLFF; clone size: NA; J gene: TRBJ1-4; D gene: TRBD1; V gene: TRBV5-1
CDR3 DNA: TGTGCCAGCAGCTTGGGTCAGGGGGCAGATACGCAGTATTTT; CDR3 protein: CASSLGQGADTQYF; clone size: NA; J gene: TRBJ2-3; D gene: TRBD1; V gene: TRBV11-2
CDR3 DNA: TGTGCCAGCAGCCCACTCCCCCGCCTAGCGCCCAGCACAGATACGCAGTATTTT; CDR3 protein: CASSPLPRLAPSTDTQYF; clone size: NA; J gene: TRBJ2-3; D gene: NA; V gene: TRBV14
CDR3 DNA: TGTGCCAGCAGTTACGGGGGGGATGAGCAGTTCTTC; CDR3 protein: CASSYGGDEQFF; clone size: NA; J gene: TRBJ2-1; D gene: TRBD2; V gene: TRBV6-5
CDR3 DNA: TGTGCCAGCAGCTTAGTGGTGACACGTACCTACGAGCAGTACTTC; CDR3 protein: CASSLVVTRTYEQYF; clone size: NA; J gene: TRBJ2-7; D gene: NA; V gene: TRBV7-2
CDR3 DNA: TGTGCCAGTAGTATCGGACAGTTGAACACTGAAGCTTTCTTT; CDR3 protein: CASSIGQLNTEAFF; clone size: NA; J gene: TRBJ1-1; D gene: NA; V gene: TRBV19
CDR3 DNA: TGTGCCAGTAGTATCACCGAATACTATGGCTACACCTTC; CDR3 protein: CASSITEYYGYTF; clone size: NA; J gene: TRBJ1-2; D gene: NA; V gene: TRBV19
CDR3 DNA: TGTGCCAGCAGCTTACGAGAAAATGAGCAGTTCTTC; CDR3 protein: CASSLRENEQFF; clone size: NA; J gene: TRBJ2-1; D gene: NA; V gene: TRBV7-9
CDR3 DNA: TGTGCCAGCAGCCCCTCAGCGGGGGGACCAGATACGCAGTATTTT; CDR3 protein: CASSPSAGGPDTQYF; clone size: NA; J gene: TRBJ2-3; D gene: TRBD2; V gene: TRBV7-9
CDR3 DNA: TGTGCCAGCAGCCCCAGTGATCAGGGGGGCTACGAGCAGTACTTC; CDR3 protein: CASSPSDQGGYEQYF; clone size: once; J gene: TRBJ2-7; D gene: NA; V gene: TRBV7-6
CDR3 DNA: TGCGCCAGCAGCCAAGAGTGGATCAATGAGCAGTTCTTC; CDR3 protein: CASSQEWINEQFF; clone size: NA; J gene: TRBJ2-1; D gene: NA; V gene: TRBV4-1
CDR3 DNA: TGTGCCAGCAGCCAAGAGCCCAGGGAGTACACTGAAGCTTTCTTT; CDR3 protein: CASSQEPREYTEAFF; clone size: NA; J gene: TRBJ1-1; D gene: NA; V gene: TRBV4-2
CDR3 DNA: TGTGCCAGCAGTCTGTCGAGCGGGAGTTCCTACGAGCAGTACTTC; CDR3 protein: CASSLSSGSSYEQYF; clone size: NA; J gene: TRBJ2-7; D gene: TRBD2; V gene: TRBV6-5